The T cell receptor beta chain described here comes from a study of OX40 agonist ivuxolimab in advanced cancers. Across the study: Six ivuxolimab dose levels, 0.01 to 10 mg/kg, were given intravenously every 2 weeks. Hepatocellular carcinoma, melanoma, renal cell or head and neck cancer affected the dose-escalation patients. Study-wide findings and caveats: Clonal expansion among partial responders at 0.1-3.0 mg/kg ranked near the lowest.

Any history of autoimmune disease or systemic immunosuppression disqualified patients. Of note for this clone: Its antigen remains unknown.

Method: immunoSEQ multiplex PCR; TCRdb's copy keeps in-frame clones and lacks some. This sample has 68,000 or so clones, with just over 85% found just once. Between the trimmed V and J ends, which lost 4 bases and 4 bases, there was a span of 13 bases. CDR3 size: 14 residues. Germline lookup yields CDR1 MNHEY and CDR2 SVGAGI. The genes are TRBV6-5 and TRBJ1-2; no reliable D call. Source: CD4+ or CD8+ T cells sorted from blood, taken in a trial of the OX40 agonist ivuxolimab. This sequence was found in an adult with an advanced solid tumor such as melanoma, head and neck, liver or kidney cancer. CDR3 nucleotide sequence: TGTGCCAGCAGTTCCCGAGGAGACCTCTATGGCTACACCTTC. This codes for CASSSRGDLYGYTF.